These 9 T cell receptor beta chains came from one sample sequenced in a study of T cell changes during pregnancy in multiple sclerosis. Sequencing was performed with immunoSEQ multiplex PCR; in TCRdb, only in-frame clones are kept and a portion is missing. This sample has about 42,000 clones, with about 89% found just once. The sequencing here drew on CD4+ T cells from peripheral blood mononuclear cells, taken before pregnancy. These receptors were obtained from a female donor with multiple sclerosis, enrolled in a pregnancy study.

This sequence joins TRBV18 and TRBJ2-5; 8 bases agree with TRBD2. Trimming cost V 0 bases and J 5 bases; bases outside gene matches: 8. The germline gives CDR1 KGHSH, CDR2 LQKENI. The CDR3 is 16 residues long. In nucleotides, the CDR3 is TGTGCCAGCTCACCACCGGGTAGCGGGGCCAAGGAGACCCAGTACTTC. This codes for CASSPPGSGAKETQYF.

This clone is termed medium-sized. J is TRBJ1-2 and V is TRBV11-1; 8 positions agree with TRBD1. The J segment lost 4 bases and the V segment lost 5 bases, leaving 9 bases of the junction unmatched. Germline V CDR1 and CDR2: SGHAT, FQDESV (reference sequence). This CDR3 has 15 amino acids. CDR3 nucleotides: TGTGCCAGCAGCCCACCCCGGACAGGGATCTATGGCTACACCTTC. It yields the protein CASSPPRTGIYGYTF.

The chain carries TRBV10-3 and TRBJ1-5; possibly TRBD1 for D (6 bases). Germline values: CDR1 ENHRY, CDR2 SYGVKD. The V and J ends lost 1 base and 5 bases respectively, with 9 bases between them. The CDR3 is 14 residues long. CDR3 protein: CAISEWGQDQPQHF. The CDR3, as DNA: TGTGCCATCAGTGAGTGGGGGCAGGATCAGCCCCAGCATTTT.

The chain has TRBV2 and TRBJ2-5; TRBD2 matches 8 bases. Germline V gene data show CDR1 as SNHLY and CDR2 as FYNNEI. The CDR3 sequence is 14 residues long. J was trimmed by 2 bases and V by 4 bases; bases with no gene match: 3. CDR3 sequence (DNA): TGTGCCAGCAGTGTCCAGCGGGGGCAAGAGACCCAGTACTTC. This translates into CASSVQRGQETQYF.

This clone was observed a few times. The chain uses TRBV10-3 and TRBJ1-5; TRBD1 agrees at 7 bases. The CDR3 has 14 residues. After removal of 6 bases from V and 2 bases from J, the junction contained 4 bases not matched to a gene. Germline CDR1 is ENHRY and CDR2 is SYGVKD. The CDR3 region has the DNA TGTGCCATCAGCCTCGGGACAGGCAATCAGCCCCAGCATTTT. Translating it yields CAISLGTGNQPQHF.

The CDR3, as DNA: TGTGCCAGCAGCCGGGGACAGTATGAAAAACTGTTTTTT. The encoded protein is CASSRGQYEKLFF. The chain links TRBV5-6 to TRBJ1-4, with 7 bases aligning to TRBD1. After removal of 4 bases from V and 6 bases from J, the junction contained 3 bases not matched to a gene. Germline V gives CDR1 SGHDT, CDR2 YYEEEE. The CDR3 is 13 amino acids. Full variable domain (rest looked up from reference TRBV5-6 and TRBJ1-4): DAGVTQSPTHLIKTRGQQVTLRCSPKSGHDTVSWYQQALGQGPQFIFQYYEEEERQRGNFPDRFSGHQFPNYSSELNVNALLLGDSALYLCASSRGQYEKLFFGSGTQLSVL.

CDR3 sequence reads: CASSFDGAYEQYF. CDR3 DNA: TGTGCCAGCAGCTTCGACGGAGCCTACGAGCAGTACTTC. The J gene is TRBJ2-7, the V gene TRBV7-2; D gene ambiguous. The germline gives CDR1 SGHTA, CDR2 FQGNSA. The CDR3 runs to 13 residues. Trimming shortened V by 3 bases and J by 2 bases, and 8 bases separated the two germline ends.

CDR3 region: CASSLAGQGSEKLFF. The CDR3 DNA sequence: TGTGCCAGCAGCTTAGCGGGGCAGGGAAGTGAAAAACTGTTTTTT. The gene calls are TRBV7-9 and TRBJ1-4; possible D gene TRBD1, 5 bases. Germline V gives CDR1 SEHNR, CDR2 FQNEAQ (reference sequence). The CDR3 consists of 15 residues. The V gene lost 0 bases and the J gene lost 7 bases, with 12 bases spanning the gap.

The V gene is TRBV5-4, the J gene TRBJ1-2; TRBD1 is a possible D gene (6 bases). The CDR3 sequence is 14 residues long. Germline-derived CDR1 and CDR2 are SGHNT and YYREEE (reference sequence). With 1 base removed from V and 7 bases from J, the gap between germline ends came to 14 bases. CDR3 nucleotide sequence: TGTGCCAGCAGCTTGCGGACAGCCAGAGGTGGCTACACCTTC. Residues: CASSLRTARGGYTF.